These T cell receptor beta chains were read from a single sample in a study of early T cells in non-severe SARS-CoV-2 infection. TCRdb itself ran the 5' RACE reads through MiXCR, one entry per CDR3 protein. The sample shows about 40,000 distinct CDR3 sequences, around 8% of them seen only once. The sample was whole blood, taken at baseline. The source is an adult who was a healthcare worker with PCR-confirmed SARS-CoV-2 infection or an uninfected control (not recorded which). Both conserved end residues are part of each CDR3. Not every row has a clone size; where given, it reads once, few, many or a size class.

medium-sized	TRBV27	TRBJ2-3	CASTMGVSQTDTQYF
NA	TRBV5-1	TRBJ2-7	CACSLSQGQGYEQYF
many	TRBV7-2	TRBJ1-2	CASSLASREDGYTF
many	TRBV29-1	TRBJ2-5	CSVERDHRAAGGETQYF
many	TRBV7-6	TRBJ2-5	CASSLAIRLGETQYF
NA	TRBV7-3	TRBJ2-1	CASSRAGGNEQFF
few	TRBV7-9	TRBJ2-3	CASSLAGETDTQYF
many	TRBV29-1	TRBJ1-1	CSGGGDTEAFF
many	TRBV20-1	TRBJ1-5	CSASRGYSNQPQHF
few	TRBV29-1	TRBJ2-7	CSVGLAGVLSYEQYF